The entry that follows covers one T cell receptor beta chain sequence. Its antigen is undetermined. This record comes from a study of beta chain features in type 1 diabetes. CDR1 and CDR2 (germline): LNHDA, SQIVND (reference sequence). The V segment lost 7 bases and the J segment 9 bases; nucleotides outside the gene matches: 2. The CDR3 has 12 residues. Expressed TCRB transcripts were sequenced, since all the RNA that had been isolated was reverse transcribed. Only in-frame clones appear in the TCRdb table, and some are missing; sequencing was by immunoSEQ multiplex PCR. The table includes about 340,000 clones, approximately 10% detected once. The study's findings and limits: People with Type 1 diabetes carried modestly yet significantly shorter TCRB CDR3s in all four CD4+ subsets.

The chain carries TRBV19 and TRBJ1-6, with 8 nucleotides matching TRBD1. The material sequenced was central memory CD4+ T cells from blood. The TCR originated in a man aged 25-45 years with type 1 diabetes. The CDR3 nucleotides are TGTGCCAGTAAGACAGGGGTTTCACCCCTCCACTTT. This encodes CASKTGVSPLHF.